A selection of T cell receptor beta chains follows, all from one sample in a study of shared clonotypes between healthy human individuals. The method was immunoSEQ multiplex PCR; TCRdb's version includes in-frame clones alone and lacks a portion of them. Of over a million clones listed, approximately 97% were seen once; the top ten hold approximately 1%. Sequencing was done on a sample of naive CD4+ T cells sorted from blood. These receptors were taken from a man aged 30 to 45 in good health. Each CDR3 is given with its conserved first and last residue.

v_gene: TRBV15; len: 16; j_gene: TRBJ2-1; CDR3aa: CATSRDHSRSYNEQFF
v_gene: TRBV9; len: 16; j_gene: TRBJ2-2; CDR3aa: CASSVELASLSGELFF
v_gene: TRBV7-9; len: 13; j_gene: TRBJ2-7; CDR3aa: CASSFVGIYEQYF
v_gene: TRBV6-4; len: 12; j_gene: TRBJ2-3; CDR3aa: CASSDWMVEEYF
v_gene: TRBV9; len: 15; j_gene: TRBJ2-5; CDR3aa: CASSLMGLAEETQYF
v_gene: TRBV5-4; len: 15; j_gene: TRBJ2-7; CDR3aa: CASSGWAFASHEQYF
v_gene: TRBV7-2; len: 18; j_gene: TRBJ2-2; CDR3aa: CASSVTGIYYSNTGELFF
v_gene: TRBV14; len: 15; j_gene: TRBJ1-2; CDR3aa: CASSPSWGGRFGYTF
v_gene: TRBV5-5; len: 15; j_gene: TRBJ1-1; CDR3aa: CASSLAQAPYWEAFF
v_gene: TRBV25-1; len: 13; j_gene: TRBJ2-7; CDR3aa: CASEGHRLFEQYF
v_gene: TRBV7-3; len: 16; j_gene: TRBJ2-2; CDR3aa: CASSLASGSTTGELFF
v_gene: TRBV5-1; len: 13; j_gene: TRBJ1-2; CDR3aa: CASSLGGPAGYTF
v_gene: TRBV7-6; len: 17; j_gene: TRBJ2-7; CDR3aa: CASSPDGRTDLSYEQYF
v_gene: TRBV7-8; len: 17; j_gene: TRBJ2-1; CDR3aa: CASSSPWAALSYNEQFF
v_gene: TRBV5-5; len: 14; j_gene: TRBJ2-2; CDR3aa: CASSLASYTGELFF
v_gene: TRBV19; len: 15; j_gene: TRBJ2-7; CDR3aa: CASSIFTGGSYEQYF
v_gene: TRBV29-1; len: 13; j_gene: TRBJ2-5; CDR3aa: CSVDGRAQETQYF
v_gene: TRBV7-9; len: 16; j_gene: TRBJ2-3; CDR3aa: CASSLLAGGYTDTQYF
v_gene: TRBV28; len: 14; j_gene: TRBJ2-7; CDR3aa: CASSQTGVTYEQYF
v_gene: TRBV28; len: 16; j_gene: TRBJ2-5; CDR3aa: CASSYNKLQGQETQYF
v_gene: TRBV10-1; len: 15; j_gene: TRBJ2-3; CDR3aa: CASNGGQGLADTQYF
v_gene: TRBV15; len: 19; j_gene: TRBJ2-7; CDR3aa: CATSREKGASDLRLLEQYF
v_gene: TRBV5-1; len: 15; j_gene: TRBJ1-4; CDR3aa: CASSKRGEDNEKLFF
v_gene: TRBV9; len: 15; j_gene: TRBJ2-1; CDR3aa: CASSVEGQGAGEQFF
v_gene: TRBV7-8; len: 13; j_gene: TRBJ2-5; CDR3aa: CASSWSGSGTQYF
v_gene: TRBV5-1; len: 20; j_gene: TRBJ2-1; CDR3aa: CASSLPDRAILRSSYNEQFF
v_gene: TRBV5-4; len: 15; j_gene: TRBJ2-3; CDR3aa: CASSLGDRRTDTQYF
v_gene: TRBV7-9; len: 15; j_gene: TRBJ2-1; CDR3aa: CASSSGLAGNNEQFF
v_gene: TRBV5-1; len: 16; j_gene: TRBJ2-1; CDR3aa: CASSSDSSNPYNEQFF
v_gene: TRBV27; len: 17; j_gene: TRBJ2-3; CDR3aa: CASSPHKTASSGDTQYF
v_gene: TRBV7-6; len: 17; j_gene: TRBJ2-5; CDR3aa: CASSLTAGTAYQETQYF
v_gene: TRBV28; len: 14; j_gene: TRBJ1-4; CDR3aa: CASSPGGEREKLFF
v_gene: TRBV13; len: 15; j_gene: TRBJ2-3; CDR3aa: CASSWTGLGTDTQYF
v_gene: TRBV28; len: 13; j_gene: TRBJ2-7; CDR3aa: CASSFGFRGEQYF
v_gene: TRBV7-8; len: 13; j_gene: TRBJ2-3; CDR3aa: CASSLGSVDTQYF
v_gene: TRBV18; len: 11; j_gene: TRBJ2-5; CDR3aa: CASSRTETQYF
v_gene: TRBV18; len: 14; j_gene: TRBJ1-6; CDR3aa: CASSPRQKDSPLHF
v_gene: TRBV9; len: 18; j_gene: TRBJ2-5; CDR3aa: CASSGFGTGGLGKTTQYF
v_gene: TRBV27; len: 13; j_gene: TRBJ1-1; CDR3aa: CASSPLLRTEAFF
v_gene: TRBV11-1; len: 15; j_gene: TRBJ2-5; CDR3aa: CASSPGRGDGETQYF
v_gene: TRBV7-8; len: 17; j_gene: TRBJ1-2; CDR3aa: CASSPFLGSGSSYGYTF
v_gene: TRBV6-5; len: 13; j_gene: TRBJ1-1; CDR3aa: CASTSTVNTEAFF
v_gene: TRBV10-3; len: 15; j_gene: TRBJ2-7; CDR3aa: CAISGGQGADYEQYF
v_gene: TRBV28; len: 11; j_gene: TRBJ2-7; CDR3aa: CASSFRGEQYF
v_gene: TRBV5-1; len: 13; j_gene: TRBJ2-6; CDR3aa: CASGAGGANVLTF
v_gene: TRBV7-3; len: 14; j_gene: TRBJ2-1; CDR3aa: CASSLLAGNNEQFF
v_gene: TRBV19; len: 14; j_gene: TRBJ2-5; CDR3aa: CASSRDRYQETQYF
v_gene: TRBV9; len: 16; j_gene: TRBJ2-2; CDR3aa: CASSVGVGKQGWELFF
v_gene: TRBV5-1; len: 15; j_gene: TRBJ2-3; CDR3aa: CASSQASGSTDTQYF
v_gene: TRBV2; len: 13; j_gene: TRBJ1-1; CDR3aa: CASSEAGSPEAFF
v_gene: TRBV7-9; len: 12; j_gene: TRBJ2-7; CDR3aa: CASSRTGDEQYF
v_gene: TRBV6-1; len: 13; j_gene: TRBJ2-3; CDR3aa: CASSVRGEDTQYF
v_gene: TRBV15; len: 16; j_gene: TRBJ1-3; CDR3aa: CATSRVHGTGGNTIYF
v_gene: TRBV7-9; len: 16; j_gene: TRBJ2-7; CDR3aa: CASSSISSGSSYEQYF
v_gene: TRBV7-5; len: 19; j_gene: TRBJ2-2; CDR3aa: CARSPQGTSGRMNTGELFF
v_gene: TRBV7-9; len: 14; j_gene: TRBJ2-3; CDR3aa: CASNWDRSTDTQYF
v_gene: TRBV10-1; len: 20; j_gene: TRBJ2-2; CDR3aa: CASSEAGTSVSRTNTGELFF
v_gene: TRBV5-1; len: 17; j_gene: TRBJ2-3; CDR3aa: CASSLGLGGQGTDTQYF
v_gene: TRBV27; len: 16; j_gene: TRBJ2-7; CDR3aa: CASSTGTPLGEDEQYF
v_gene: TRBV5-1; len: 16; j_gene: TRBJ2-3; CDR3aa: CASSFMGTGTPDTQYF